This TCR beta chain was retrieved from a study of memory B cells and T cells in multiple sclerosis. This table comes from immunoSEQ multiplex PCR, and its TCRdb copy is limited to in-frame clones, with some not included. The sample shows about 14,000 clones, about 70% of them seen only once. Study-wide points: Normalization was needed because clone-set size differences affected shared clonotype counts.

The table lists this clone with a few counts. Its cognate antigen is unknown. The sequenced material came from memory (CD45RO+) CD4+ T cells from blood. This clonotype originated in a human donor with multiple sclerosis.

As DNA, the CDR3 is TGTGCCAGCAGCGTCGTCCACGAGCAGTACTTC. Its protein is CASSVVHEQYF. This chain links TRBV6-1 with TRBJ2-7, with D unresolved. Between the trimmed V and J ends, which lost 6 bases and 5 bases, there was a span of 8 bases. The CDR3 runs to 11 residues. CDR1 and CDR2 from the germline V gene are MNHNS and SASEGT.